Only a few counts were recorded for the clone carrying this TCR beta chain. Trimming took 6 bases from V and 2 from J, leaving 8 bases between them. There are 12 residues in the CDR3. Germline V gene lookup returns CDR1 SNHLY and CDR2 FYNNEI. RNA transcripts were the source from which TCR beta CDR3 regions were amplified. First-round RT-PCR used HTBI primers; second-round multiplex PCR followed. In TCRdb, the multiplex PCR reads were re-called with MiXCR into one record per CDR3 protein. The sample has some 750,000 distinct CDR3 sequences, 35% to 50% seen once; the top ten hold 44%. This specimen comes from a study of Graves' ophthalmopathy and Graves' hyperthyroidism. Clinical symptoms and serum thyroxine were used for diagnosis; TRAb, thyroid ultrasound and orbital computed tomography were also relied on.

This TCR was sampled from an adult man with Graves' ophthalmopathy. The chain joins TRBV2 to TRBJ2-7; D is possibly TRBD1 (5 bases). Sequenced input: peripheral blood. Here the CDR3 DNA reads TGTGCCAGCAGACAGGAAACCTACGAGCAGTACTTC. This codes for CASRQETYEQYF.